This TCR beta chain stems from a study of cytomegalovirus exposure and HLA in healthy donors. Whole-study results and caveats: Association of some 18,000 TCR beta sequences with HLA alleles was found at 0.05 false discovery rate in a later analysis.

For this clone: Its specificity is not known.

This CDR3 has 13 amino acids. The V end lost 7 bases, the J end lost 2 bases, and 11 bases lay between the germline ends. In germline, CDR1 is SNHLY, CDR2 FYNNEI. When sampled, the donors appeared nominally healthy, though they likely had unrecorded immune exposures. The PCR ran on 60 Vbeta and 13 Jbeta primers. Repertoires were generated with immunoSEQ multiplex PCR, while TCRdb's copy carries only in-frame clones and drops some. The repertoire consists of around 280,000 clones, with around nine tenths occurring once and the leading ten covering roughly 2.1%. Sequenced input: PBMCs. This chain uses TRBV2 with TRBJ1-2; D remains unclear. The receptor was isolated from a woman younger than 35 in good health and CMV-seronegative. The CDR3 DNA reads as TGTGCCAGCACCGGGGATGGGAACTATGGCTACACCTTC. Encoded protein: CASTGDGNYGYTF.